These 27 T cell receptor beta chains share one sample of origin, sequenced in a study of blood T cell repertoires in COVID-19 (dated by TCRdb to about 2020). Libraries were constructed by the immunoSEQ multiplex PCR assay. TCRdb obtained this table from immuneACCESS and retained in-frame rearrangements with V and J assigned. These tables miss some clones; where compared with another copy, unresolved V genes account for less than half of the shortfall, and the remainder is unexplained. The table for this sample lists approximately 66,000 clones; around nine tenths of them were counted only once. Jointly, the top ten make up around a fifth of the sample. The specimen was peripheral blood. The receptors here all came from a woman aged 45 to 65 with active or convalescent COVID-19.

This rearrangement joins TRBV19 to TRBJ1-1; the D is unclear. Germline-derived CDR1 and CDR2 are LNHDA and SQIVND (reference sequence). V was trimmed by 3 bases and J by 0 bases, leaving 8 bases between them. The CDR3 consists of 14 residues. CDR3 sequence reads: CASSISQLNTEAFF. The DNA of the CDR3 is TGTGCCAGTAGTATTTCACAGTTGAACACTGAAGCTTTCTTT.

V and J are TRBV20-1 and TRBJ1-1, with TRBD1 identical over 7 bases. Trimming removed 3 bases from V and 0 bases from J; junction bases left unmatched: 7. This CDR3 spans 15 amino acids. Germline values: CDR1 DFQATT, CDR2 SNEGSKA (reference sequence). This CDR3 is CSASGGGRLNTEAFF. In nucleotides, the CDR3 is TGCAGTGCTAGTGGAGGGGGCCGTTTGAACACTGAAGCTTTCTTT.

The chain employs TRBV30 and TRBJ2-7, with D possibly being TRBD2 (8 bases). CDR1 is GTSNPN, CDR2 SVGIG, per germline (reference sequence). This CDR3 has 15 amino acids. Trimming left V 4 bases short and J 4 bases short, with 20 bases between. CDR3 in amino acids: CAWNRGSGVIYEQYF. The CDR3 DNA follows: TGTGCCTGGAACAGGGGTAGCGGGGTAATTTACGAGCAGTACTTC.

This chain links TRBV19 with TRBJ2-5, with no clear D. The germline V gene encodes CDR1 LNHDA and CDR2 SQIVND (reference sequence). The CDR3 covers 13 residues. Trimming took 3 bases from V and 2 from J, leaving 7 bases between them. In DNA form, the CDR3 reads TGTGCCAGTAGTATTTGGGCTCAAGAGACCCAGTACTTC. Protein: CASSIWAQETQYF.

This rearrangement joins TRBV27 to TRBJ1-2; perhaps TRBD1 as D (5 bases). The V and J ends lost 4 bases and 5 bases respectively, with 17 bases between them. In germline, CDR1 is MNHEY, CDR2 SMNVEV (reference sequence). The CDR3 contains 15 residues. The CDR3 nucleotides read TGTGCCAGCAGTTCAAGGGGATGGGTTGGTTATGGCTACACCTTC. Protein product: CASSSRGWVGYGYTF.

This clone was recorded once. The chain carries TRBV9 and TRBJ1-1; possible D gene TRBD1, 5 bases. The CDR3 extends over 12 amino acids. The germline V gene encodes CDR1 SGDLS and CDR2 YYNGEE. Trimming cost V 3 bases and J 4 bases, with 7 bases left between them. The CDR3: CASSDGGTEAFF. The DNA of the CDR3 is TGTGCCAGCAGCGACGGGGGCACTGAAGCTTTCTTT.

The sample holds one count of this clone. V usage is TRBV27 and J usage is TRBJ1-6; 10 bases are shared with TRBD1. Trimming removed 3 bases from V and 6 bases from J; junction bases left unmatched: 5. The CDR3 has 16 residues. The germline V gene has CDR1 MNHEY and CDR2 SMNVEV (reference sequence). The CDR3: CASSLFGDRGNSPLHF. The CDR3 bases are TGTGCCAGCAGTTTGTTTGGGGACAGGGGTAATTCACCCCTCCACTTT.

The rearrangement links TRBV9 to TRBJ2-5; 8 bases are shared with TRBD2. Germline-derived CDR1 and CDR2 are SGDLS and YYNGEE. The V gene end was trimmed by 4 bases and the J gene end by 4 bases; junction bases not matched to a gene: 12. The CDR3 length is 16 residues. In DNA form, the CDR3 reads TGTGCCAGCAGCATGCCAGCGGGAGTAAAAGGAGAGACCCAGTACTTC. It translates to CASSMPAGVKGETQYF.

This sequence joins TRBV27 and TRBJ1-5; the match to TRBD1 covers 7 bases. Trimming cost V 6 bases and J 6 bases; bases outside gene matches: 14. CDR1 is MNHEY, CDR2 SMNVEV, per germline (reference sequence). The CDR3 totals 16 residues. For the CDR3, the DNA is TGTGCCAGCAGGGAGACAGGGCGGGCCTGGGGTCAGCCCCAGCATTTT. Its translation is CASRETGRAWGQPQHF.

This clone was counted only a few times. This CDR3 is also generated by other DNA sequences in the sample. The J gene is TRBJ1-5, the V gene TRBV5-1; tentatively, D is TRBD1 (6 bases). V lost 3 bases, J lost 1 base, and 11 bases lay in between. This CDR3 is 15 amino acids long. Germline V gives CDR1 SGHRS, CDR2 YFSETQ. The CDR3 DNA is TGCGCCAGCAGCTCGGCGGGGGGCAGCAATCAGCCCCAGCATTTT. Encoded protein: CASSSAGGSNQPQHF. Together with reference TRBV5-1 and TRBJ1-5, the CDR3 gives the full variable domain: KAGVTQTPRYLIKTRGQQVTLSCSPISGHRSVSWYQQTPGQGLQFLFEYFSETQRNKGNFPGRFSGRQFSNSRSEMNVSTLELGDSALYLCASSSAGGSNQPQHFGDGTRLSIL.

J is TRBJ2-3 and V is TRBV2; no clear D gene. The germline V and J ends were trimmed by 3 bases and 0 bases, with 7 bases remaining between them. This CDR3 is built from 14 residues. Germline CDR1 SNHLY, CDR2 FYNNEI. The CDR3 spells CASSESWSTDTQYF. In DNA form, the CDR3 reads TGTGCCAGCAGTGAGAGCTGGAGCACAGATACGCAGTATTTT. Looking up the rest from reference TRBV2 and TRBJ2-3 gives the full variable domain: EPEVTQTPSHQVTQMGQEVILRCVPISNHLYFYWYRQILGQKVEFLVSFYNNEISEKSEIFDDQFSVERPDGSNFTLKIRSTKLEDSAMYFCASSESWSTDTQYFGPGTRLTVL.

The chain combines TRBV29-1 with TRBJ1-1; D is perhaps TRBD1 (6 bases). CDR1 SQVTM and CDR2 ANQGSEA come from the germline V gene. The CDR3 consists of 12 residues. The V end lost 7 bases, the J end lost 5 bases, and 14 bases lay between the germline ends. The CDR3 spells CSGGQMATEAFF. The CDR3 DNA is TGCAGCGGGGGACAAATGGCAACTGAAGCTTTCTTT.

V and J are TRBV9 and TRBJ1-1, with D tentatively TRBD1 (6 bases). CDR3 size: 13 residues. V lost 7 bases to trimming and J lost 0 bases, with 10 bases between them. Per the germline V gene, CDR1 is SGDLS and CDR2 is YYNGEE. As DNA, the CDR3 is TGTGCCAGCTCCCAGGGGATGAACACTGAAGCTTTCTTT. Translated, it gives CASSQGMNTEAFF.

The CDR3 reads CASSPGTGYNSPLHF. The CDR3 nucleotides read TGTGCCAGCAGCCCGGGGACAGGCTATAATTCACCCCTCCACTTT. The chain couples TRBV7-3 to TRBJ1-6; 8 positions match TRBD1. The germline CDR1 and CDR2 sequences are SGHTA and FQGTGA. Trimming at V came to 5 bases and at J to 3 bases, leaving 3 bases not matched to a gene. This CDR3 comprises 15 residues.

This clone has only a few counts. The chain joins TRBV28 to TRBJ2-7; D might be TRBD2 (6 bases). This CDR3 spans 15 amino acids. With 3 bases removed from V and 0 bases from J, the gap between germline ends came to 12 bases. Germline values: CDR1 MDHEN, CDR2 SYDVKM. The CDR3 region is CASSFRASASYEQYF. The CDR3 DNA sequence: TGTGCCAGCAGTTTCAGGGCTAGCGCCTCCTACGAGCAGTACTTC.

The V and J genes are TRBV5-1 and TRBJ1-2; no clear D. Looked up from germline, CDR1 is SGHRS and CDR2 is YFSETQ. V lost 0 bases and J 4 bases, leaving 10 bases between the germline ends. The CDR3 has 14 amino acids. The CDR3 protein is CASSLDRGLYGYTF. Written as DNA, the CDR3 is TGCGCCAGCAGCTTGGATAGAGGGCTCTATGGCTACACCTTC. Combining the CDR3 with reference TRBV5-1 and TRBJ1-2 gives the whole variable domain KAGVTQTPRYLIKTRGQQVTLSCSPISGHRSVSWYQQTPGQGLQFLFEYFSETQRNKGNFPGRFSGRQFSNSRSEMNVSTLELGDSALYLCASSLDRGLYGYTFGSGTRLTVV.

This clone was counted a few times. The rearrangement joins TRBV5-8 to TRBJ2-7; 8 positions agree with TRBD2. Trimming cost V 4 bases and J 2 bases; bases outside gene matches: 5. Germline V gene data show CDR1 as SGHTS and CDR2 as YDEGEE. This CDR3 has 14 residues. The CDR3 DNA reads TGTGCCAGCAGCGCATTGGGACTAGCCTACGAGCAGTACTTC. This translates into CASSALGLAYEQYF.

The CDR3 reads CASSLGGWGLAGRNEQFF. In DNA form, the CDR3 reads TGTGCCAGCAGCTTAGGGGGGTGGGGCTTAGCGGGAAGGAATGAGCAGTTCTTC. The chain couples TRBV11-3 to TRBJ2-1; 8 nucleotides agree with TRBD2. The V gene end was trimmed by 1 base and the J gene end by 7 bases; junction bases not matched to a gene: 15. This CDR3 contains 18 residues. Germline CDR1 SGHNT, CDR2 YENEEA.

This clone was detected only once. The rearrangement uses TRBV24-1 and TRBJ2-2; D possibly corresponds to TRBD2 (5 bases). This CDR3 has 14 amino acids. Germline-derived CDR1 and CDR2 are KGHDR and SFDVKD. The V end lost 4 bases, the J end lost 5 bases, and 10 bases lay between the germline ends. The CDR3 is CATSDTGITGELFF. The CDR3 DNA reads as TGTGCCACCAGTGACACCGGGATAACCGGGGAGCTGTTTTTT.

This clone was recorded only once. This chain joins TRBV11-2 and TRBJ2-7; D may be TRBD1 (5 bases). The CDR3 is 13 residues long. The V end was cut by 1 base, the J end by 3 bases, with 7 bases between. Germline V gene lookup returns CDR1 SGHAT and CDR2 FQNNGV. The CDR3, as DNA: TGTGCCAGCAGCTTAGGACAGATCTACGAGCAGTACTTC. Translation gives CASSLGQIYEQYF.

The chain employs TRBV19 and TRBJ2-5; 10 nucleotides align to TRBD2. This CDR3 contains 15 residues. Trimming at V came to 3 bases and at J to 2 bases, leaving 3 bases not matched to a gene. Per germline, CDR1 LNHDA and CDR2 SQIVND (reference sequence). The CDR3 region is CASSIPTSGQETQYF. The CDR3 nucleotides read TGTGCCAGTAGTATCCCGACTAGCGGGCAAGAGACCCAGTACTTC.

This chain uses TRBV10-2 with TRBJ1-2; 10 bases agree with TRBD1. V lost 0 bases and J lost 8; bases outside the gene matches: 3. Per germline, CDR1 WSHSY and CDR2 SAAADI. The CDR3 consists of 14 residues. The CDR3: CASSESTGGGGYTF. In DNA form, the CDR3 reads TGCGCCAGCAGTGAGTCGACAGGGGGCGGCGGCTACACCTTC.

The rearrangement links TRBV19 to TRBJ2-2, with D perhaps matching TRBD2 (6 bases). Germline V CDR1 and CDR2: LNHDA, SQIVND (reference sequence). Trimming pared 8 bases from V and 5 bases from J, leaving 24 bases between. CDR3 length equals 17 residues. The CDR3 spells CASGLEGSGIWTGELFF. Here the CDR3 DNA reads TGTGCCAGTGGGTTGGAGGGATCGGGGATTTGGACCGGGGAGCTGTTTTTT.

The rearrangement links TRBV6-1 to TRBJ1-2; D is possibly TRBD1 (5 bases). Trimming stripped 2 bases from V and 2 bases from J, with 12 bases between. In germline, CDR1 is MNHNS, CDR2 SASEGT. This CDR3 region has 15 residues. The CDR3 coding sequence is TGTGCCAGCAGTGAATGGAGACAGAGGAACTATGGCTACACCTTC. Protein sequence: CASSEWRQRNYGYTF.

The rearrangement uses TRBV6-1 and TRBJ2-3; 10 nucleotides agree with TRBD2. Germline V CDR1 and CDR2: MNHNS, SASEGT. Losses at the gene ends were 2 bases for V and 0 bases for J; bases not matched to a gene: 5. The CDR3 is 17 amino acids. The CDR3 nucleotides are TGTGCCAGCAGTGAATTTCGGACTAGCGGAAGCACAGATACGCAGTATTTT. Translating gives CASSEFRTSGSTDTQYF.

The chain is built from TRBV7-3 and TRBJ2-7; 8 bases fit TRBD1. The CDR3 spans 13 residues. Trimming removed 6 bases from V and 7 bases from J; junction bases left unmatched: 8. Germline CDR1 is SGHTA and CDR2 is FQGTGA. The CDR3 coding sequence is TGTGCCAGCAGTCCCCAGGGGGCGGGGGAGCAGTACTTC. Encoded protein: CASSPQGAGEQYF.

This chain uses TRBV7-9 with TRBJ2-7, with D maybe TRBD1 (5 bases). This CDR3 spans 14 amino acids. Trimming removed 5 bases at V and 3 bases at J, with 14 bases between. Germline CDR1 reads SEHNR; CDR2 reads FQNEAQ (reference sequence). CDR3 in amino acids: CASSRTDTIYEQYF. In DNA form, the CDR3 reads TGTGCCAGCAGCCGGACGGACACAATCTACGAGCAGTACTTC. The full variable domain, rest sourced from reference TRBV7-9 and TRBJ2-7, is DTGVSQNPRHKITKRGQNVTFRCDPISEHNRLYWYRQTLGQGPEFLTYFQNEAQLEKSRLLSDRFSAERPKGSFSTLEIQRTEQGDSAMYLCASSRTDTIYEQYFGPGTRLTVT.